Detailed here is one T cell receptor (beta chain). This clonotype was counted at least ten times. Its antigen remains undetermined. Nothing much larger sits one base from this clone, and base qualities are not available. The data were obtained in a study of T-cell reconstitution after alpha-beta-depleted transplantation in children (dated by TCRdb to 2016 to 2017). Study-wide context: T-cell immune reconstitution after TCRalphabeta/CD19-depleted allogeneic hematopoietic cell transplantation in children was quantitatively tracked in the study by means of TCR repertoire profiling.

Per the publication, the treatment or condition label means: allogeneic hematopoietic cell transplantation with graft depleted of TCRalphabeta T cells and CD19 B cells. TCRalphabeta/CD19-depleted allogeneic hematopoietic cell grafts were given to the transplant recipients, all of whom were children. Taken from cysteine to phenylalanine, the CDR3 has 11 residues. The CDR3 DNA has 33 bases and is translated from base 1. Trimming removed 5 bases from V and 3 bases from J, leaving 5 bases between the germline ends. CDR1 is given as MDHEN and CDR2 as SYDVKM, both from the germline V gene. The library was produced with PCR. Sequenced using an Illumina HiSeq 2500. TCR library preparation used molecular barcoding, with unique molecular identifiers applied to normalize quantification of the TCRbeta repertoire. TCRdb trimmed public reads at Q25 via fastp, called clones via MiXCR and kept in-frame beta chains. Each entry merges the rows of one CDR3 protein and shows their most common DNA and genes. In this sample the table shows approximately 110,000 distinct CDR3 sequences, 23% of which occur a single time. The biggest ten clones account for 8% to 11% of the sample.

The paper as a whole reports these results and caveats: About two months after transplant, the apparently early recovery of alphabetaT-cell counts reportedly depended on just several hundred clones that had expanded rapidly and came from non-depleted graft cells. Hyperexpanded clone frequencies declined over subsequent months; after one year, T-cell counts and TCRbeta diversity were mostly attributed to newly produced T cells. In some patients, the high TCRbeta diversity seen at day 60 was put down to recipient T cells and intrathymic progenitors that had survived conditioning.

The source of this sequence is a male patient aged 2 to 10 who had a stem cell transplant for chronic granulomatous disease, so the T cells may come from the graft donor. The sequencing here drew on PBMCs, mostly from graft donor cells, taken 180 days after TCRalphabeta/CD19-depleted stem cell transplant. Recombination joined TRBV28 with TRBJ2-7; no D gene can be assigned with confidence. The nucleotides are TGTGCCAGCAGTGGGGACTACGAGCAGTACTTC. This yields the protein CASSGDYEQYF.